This T cell receptor (beta chain) was observed in a study of blood T cell repertoires in COVID-19. The overall study: Acute and convalescent COVID-19 samples came from the United States, Italy and Spain. PBMCs, B-cell-depleted T cells, or T cells were the source of the cDNA or gDNA that made up the material.

The CDR3 has 16 residues. Looked up from germline, CDR1 is ENHRY and CDR2 is SYGVKD. V dropped 10 bases and J dropped 0 bases, with 19 bases sitting between them. Only in-frame clones appear in the TCRdb table, and some are missing; sequencing was by immunoSEQ multiplex PCR. The table lists 200,000 to 300,000 clones, about four fifths of them singletons, with approximately 3.5% in the top ten. The chain joins TRBV10-3 to TRBJ1-5; D uncertain. The sequencing input was peripheral blood. This sequence originates from a woman between 18 and 30 years old with acute or convalescent COVID-19. CDR3: CATESEAAYSNQPQHF. As DNA, the CDR3 is TGTGCCACTGAGTCGGAGGCAGCCTATAGCAATCAGCCCCAGCATTTT.